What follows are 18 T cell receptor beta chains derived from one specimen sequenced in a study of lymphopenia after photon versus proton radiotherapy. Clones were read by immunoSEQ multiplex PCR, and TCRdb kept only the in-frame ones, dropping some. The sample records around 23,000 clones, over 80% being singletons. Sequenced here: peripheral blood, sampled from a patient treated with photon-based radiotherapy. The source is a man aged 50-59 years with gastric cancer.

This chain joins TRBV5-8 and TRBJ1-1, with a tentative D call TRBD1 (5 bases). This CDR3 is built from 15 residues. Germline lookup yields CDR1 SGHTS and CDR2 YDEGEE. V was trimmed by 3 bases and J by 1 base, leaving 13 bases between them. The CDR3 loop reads CASSSSGTANTEAFF. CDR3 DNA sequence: TGTGCCAGCAGCTCGTCCGGGACGGCGAACACTGAAGCTTTCTTT.

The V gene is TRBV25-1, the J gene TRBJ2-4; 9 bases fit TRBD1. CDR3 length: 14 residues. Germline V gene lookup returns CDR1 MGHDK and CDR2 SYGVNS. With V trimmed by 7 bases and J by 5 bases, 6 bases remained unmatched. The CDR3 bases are TGTGCCAGCAACTCGGGACAGGGACAAAACATTCAGTACTTC. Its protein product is CASNSGQGQNIQYF.

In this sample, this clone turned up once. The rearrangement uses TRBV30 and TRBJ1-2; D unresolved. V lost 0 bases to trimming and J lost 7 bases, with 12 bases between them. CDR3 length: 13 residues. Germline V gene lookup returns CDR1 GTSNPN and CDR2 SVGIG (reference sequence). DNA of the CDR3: TGTGCCTGGAGTGTCGGGGTCAATGGTGGCTACACCTTC. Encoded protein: CAWSVGVNGGYTF.

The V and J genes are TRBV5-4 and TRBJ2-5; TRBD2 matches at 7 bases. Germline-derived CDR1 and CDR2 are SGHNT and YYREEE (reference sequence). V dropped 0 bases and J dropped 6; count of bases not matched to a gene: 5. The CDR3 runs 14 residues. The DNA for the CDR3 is TGTGCCAGCAGCTTGGAGCCTAGCGGAAAGACCCAGTACTTC. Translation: CASSLEPSGKTQYF. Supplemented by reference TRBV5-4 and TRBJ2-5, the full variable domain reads ETGVTQSPTHLIKTRGQQVTLRCSSQSGHNTVSWYQQALGQGPQFIFQYYREEENGRGNFPPRFSGLQFPNYSSELNVNALELDDSALYLCASSLEPSGKTQYFGPGTRLLVL.

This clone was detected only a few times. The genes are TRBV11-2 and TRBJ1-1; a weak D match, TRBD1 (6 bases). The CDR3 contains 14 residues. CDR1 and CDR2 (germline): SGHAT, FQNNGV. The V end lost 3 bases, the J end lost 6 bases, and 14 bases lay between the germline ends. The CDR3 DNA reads TGTGCCAGCAGCTTTGCAGGGGCCGGGTCTGAAGCTTTCTTT. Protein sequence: CASSFAGAGSEAFF.

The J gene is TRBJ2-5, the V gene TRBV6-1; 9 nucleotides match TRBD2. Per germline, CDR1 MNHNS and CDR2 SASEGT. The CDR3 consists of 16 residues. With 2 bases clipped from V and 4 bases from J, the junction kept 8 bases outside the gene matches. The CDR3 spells CASSEFLAGSRETQYF. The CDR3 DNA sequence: TGTGCCAGCAGTGAATTCCTAGCGGGGTCTAGAGAGACCCAGTACTTC.

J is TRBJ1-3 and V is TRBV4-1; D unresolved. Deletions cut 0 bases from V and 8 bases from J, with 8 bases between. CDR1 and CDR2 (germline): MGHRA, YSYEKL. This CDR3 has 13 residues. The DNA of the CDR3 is TGCGCCAGCAGCCAAGACGGCGGCTACACCATATATTTT. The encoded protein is CASSQDGGYTIYF.

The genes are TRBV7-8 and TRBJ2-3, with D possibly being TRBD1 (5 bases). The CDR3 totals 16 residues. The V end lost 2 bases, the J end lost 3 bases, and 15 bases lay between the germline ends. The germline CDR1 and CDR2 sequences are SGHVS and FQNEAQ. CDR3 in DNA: TGTGCCAGCAGCTTAATCCCAGGGTTTGGGACAGATACGCAGTATTTT. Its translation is CASSLIPGFGTDTQYF.

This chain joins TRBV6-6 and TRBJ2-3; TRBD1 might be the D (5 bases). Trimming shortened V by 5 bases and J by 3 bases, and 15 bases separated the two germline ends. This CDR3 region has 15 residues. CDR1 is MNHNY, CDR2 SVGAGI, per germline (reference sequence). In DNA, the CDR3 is TGTGCCAGCAGTCTTGGGGCTCCTACTACAGATACGCAGTATTTT. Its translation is CASSLGAPTTDTQYF.

The CDR3 protein is CASSPTPGTGYTF. CDR3 sequence (DNA): TGTGCCAGCAGCCCAACGCCAGGGACTGGCTACACCTTC. The V and J genes are TRBV7-8 and TRBJ1-2; D perhaps matches TRBD1 (5 bases). V lost 5 bases and J 7 bases, leaving 14 bases between the germline ends. The germline gives CDR1 SGHVS, CDR2 FQNEAQ. There are 13 residues in the CDR3. The full variable domain, in which reference TRBV7-8 and TRBJ1-2 provide the parts outside the CDR3, is GAGVSQSPRYKVAKRGQDVALRCDPISGHVSLFWYQQALGQGPEFLTYFQNEAQLDKSGLPSDRFFAERPEGSVSTLKIQRTQQEDSAVYLCASSPTPGTGYTFGSGTRLTVV.

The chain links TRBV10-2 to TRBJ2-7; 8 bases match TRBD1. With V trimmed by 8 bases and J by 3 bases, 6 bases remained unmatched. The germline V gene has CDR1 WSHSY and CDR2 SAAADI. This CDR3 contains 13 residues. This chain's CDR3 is CASGRGTGYEQYV. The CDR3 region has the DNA TGCGCCAGCGGAAGAGGGACAGGCTACGAGCAGTACGTC.

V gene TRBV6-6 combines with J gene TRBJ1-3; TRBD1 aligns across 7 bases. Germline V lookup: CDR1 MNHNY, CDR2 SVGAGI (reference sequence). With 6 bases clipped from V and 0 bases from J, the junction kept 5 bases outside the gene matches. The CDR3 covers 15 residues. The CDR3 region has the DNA TGTGCCAGCAGCCGACAGGGAAGCTCTGGAAACACCATATATTTT. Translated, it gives CASSRQGSSGNTIYF.

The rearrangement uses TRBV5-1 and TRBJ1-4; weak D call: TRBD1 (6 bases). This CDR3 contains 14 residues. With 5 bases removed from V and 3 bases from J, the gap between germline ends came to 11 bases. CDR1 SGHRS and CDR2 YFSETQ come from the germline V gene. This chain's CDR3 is CASRQYRANEKLFF. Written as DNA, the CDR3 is TGCGCCAGCAGGCAATACAGGGCTAATGAAAAACTGTTTTTT. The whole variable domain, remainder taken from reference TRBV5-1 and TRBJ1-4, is KAGVTQTPRYLIKTRGQQVTLSCSPISGHRSVSWYQQTPGQGLQFLFEYFSETQRNKGNFPGRFSGRQFSNSRSEMNVSTLELGDSALYLCASRQYRANEKLFFGSGTQLSVL.

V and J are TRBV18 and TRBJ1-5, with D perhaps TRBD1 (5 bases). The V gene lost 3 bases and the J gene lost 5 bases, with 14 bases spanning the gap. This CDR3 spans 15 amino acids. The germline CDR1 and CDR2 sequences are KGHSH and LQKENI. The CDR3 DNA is TGTGCCAGCTCACCTCGAATGGGGGAAGATCAGCCCCAGCATTTT. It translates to CASSPRMGEDQPQHF.

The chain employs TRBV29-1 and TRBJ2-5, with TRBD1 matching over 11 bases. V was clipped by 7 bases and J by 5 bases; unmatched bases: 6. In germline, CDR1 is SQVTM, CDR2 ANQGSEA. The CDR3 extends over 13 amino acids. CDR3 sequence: CSAGQGAGETQYF. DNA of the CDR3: TGCAGCGCCGGACAGGGGGCGGGCGAGACCCAGTACTTC. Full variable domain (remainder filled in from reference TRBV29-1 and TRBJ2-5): SAVISQKPSRDICQRGTSLTIQCQVDSQVTMMFWYRQQPGQSLTLIATANQGSEATYESGFVIDKFPISRPNLTFSTLTVSNMSPEDSSIYLCSAGQGAGETQYFGPGTRLLVL.

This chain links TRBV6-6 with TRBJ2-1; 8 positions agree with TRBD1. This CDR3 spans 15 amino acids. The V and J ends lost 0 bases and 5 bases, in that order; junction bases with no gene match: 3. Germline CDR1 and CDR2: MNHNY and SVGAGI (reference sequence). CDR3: CASSYSGQGNNEQFF. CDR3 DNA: TGTGCCAGCAGTTACTCTGGACAGGGAAACAATGAGCAGTTCTTC.

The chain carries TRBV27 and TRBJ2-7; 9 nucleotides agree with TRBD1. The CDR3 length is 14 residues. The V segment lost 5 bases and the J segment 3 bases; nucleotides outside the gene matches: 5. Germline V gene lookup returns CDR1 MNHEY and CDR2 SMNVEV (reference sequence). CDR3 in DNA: TGTGCCAGCAGTCTGACGACAGGGGGCTACGAGCAGTACTTC. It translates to CASSLTTGGYEQYF.

The CDR3 nucleotides are TGTGCCAGCTCACCGCTGGGACAGGGGCCTGAAGCTTTCTTT. It yields the protein CASSPLGQGPEAFF. The chain joins TRBV18 to TRBJ1-1, with 10 bases that match TRBD1. Germline lookup yields CDR1 KGHSH and CDR2 LQKENI. V gave up 3 bases and J gave up 6 bases; unmatched junction bases: 4. This CDR3 region has 14 residues.